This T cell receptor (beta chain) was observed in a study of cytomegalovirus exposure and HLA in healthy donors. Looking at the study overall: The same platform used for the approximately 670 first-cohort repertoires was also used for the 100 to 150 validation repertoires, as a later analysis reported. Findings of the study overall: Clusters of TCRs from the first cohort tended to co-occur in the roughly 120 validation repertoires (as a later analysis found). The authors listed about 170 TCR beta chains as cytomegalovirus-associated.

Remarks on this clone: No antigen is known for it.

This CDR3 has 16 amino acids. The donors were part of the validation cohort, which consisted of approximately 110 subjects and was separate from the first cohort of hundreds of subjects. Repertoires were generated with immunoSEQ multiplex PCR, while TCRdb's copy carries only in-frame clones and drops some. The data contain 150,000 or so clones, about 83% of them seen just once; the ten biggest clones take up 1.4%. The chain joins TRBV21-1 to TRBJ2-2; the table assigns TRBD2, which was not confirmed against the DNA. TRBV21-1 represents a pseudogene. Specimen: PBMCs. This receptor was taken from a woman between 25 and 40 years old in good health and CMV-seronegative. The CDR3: CASSKRGGRCTGELFF. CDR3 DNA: TGTGCCAGCAGCAAACGCGGGGGCCGGTGCACCGGGGAGCTGTTTTTT.